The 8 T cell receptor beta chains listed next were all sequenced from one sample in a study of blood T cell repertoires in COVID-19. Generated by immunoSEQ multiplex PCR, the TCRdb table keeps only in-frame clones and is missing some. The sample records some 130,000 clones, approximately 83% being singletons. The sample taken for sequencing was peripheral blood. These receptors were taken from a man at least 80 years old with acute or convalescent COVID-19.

The CDR3, as DNA: TGTGCCAGCAGTGGGGGGCAGGGGGCTTCATACGAGCAGTACTTC. It is translated as CASSGGQGASYEQYF. The chain joins TRBV6-6 to TRBJ2-7; 8 bases are a match to TRBD1. This CDR3 comprises 15 residues. The V and J ends lost 5 bases and 4 bases, in that order; junction bases with no gene match: 10. CDR1 is MNHNY and CDR2 is SVGAGI in the germline V gene (reference sequence).

The CDR3 coding sequence is TGTGCCAGCAGCCAAGTGAGAGGAACCAATCAGCCCCAGCATTTT. Translated, it gives CASSQVRGTNQPQHF. The chain employs TRBV4-2 and TRBJ1-5; D unclear. The CDR3 contains 15 residues. Germline CDR1 is LGHNA and CDR2 is YNFKEQ. The V end lost 1 base, the J end lost 3 bases, and 10 bases lay between the germline ends.

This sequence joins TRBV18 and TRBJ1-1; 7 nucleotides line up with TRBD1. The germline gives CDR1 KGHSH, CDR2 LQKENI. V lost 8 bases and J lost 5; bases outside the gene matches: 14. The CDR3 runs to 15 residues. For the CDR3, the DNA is TGTGCCAGCCAAAGACAGGGCGAGTCATGGACTGAAGCTTTCTTT. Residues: CASQRQGESWTEAFF.

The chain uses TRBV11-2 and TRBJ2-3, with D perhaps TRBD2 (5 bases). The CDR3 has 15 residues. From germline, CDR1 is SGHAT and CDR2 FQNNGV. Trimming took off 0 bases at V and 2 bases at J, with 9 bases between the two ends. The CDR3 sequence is CASSLDRLPTDTQYF. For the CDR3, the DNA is TGTGCCAGCAGCTTAGACAGACTACCCACAGATACGCAGTATTTT. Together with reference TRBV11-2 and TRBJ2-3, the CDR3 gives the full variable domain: EAGVAQSPRYKIIEKRQSVAFWCNPISGHATLYWYQQILGQGPKLLIQFQNNGVVDDSQLPKDRFSAERLKGVDSTLKIQPAKLEDSAVYLCASSLDRLPTDTQYFGPGTRLTVL.

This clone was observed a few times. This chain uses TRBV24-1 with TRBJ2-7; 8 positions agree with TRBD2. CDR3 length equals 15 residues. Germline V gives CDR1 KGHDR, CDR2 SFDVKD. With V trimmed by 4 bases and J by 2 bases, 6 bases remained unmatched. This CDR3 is CATSDTRGGTYEQYF. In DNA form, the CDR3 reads TGTGCCACCAGTGACACCCGGGGGGGAACCTACGAGCAGTACTTC.

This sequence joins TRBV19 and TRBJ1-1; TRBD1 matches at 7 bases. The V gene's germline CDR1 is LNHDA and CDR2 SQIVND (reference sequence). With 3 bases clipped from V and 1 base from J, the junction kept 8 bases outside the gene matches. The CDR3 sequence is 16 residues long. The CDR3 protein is CASSILVGQKNTEAFF. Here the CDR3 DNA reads TGTGCCAGTAGTATTCTCGTGGGACAGAAGAACACTGAAGCTTTCTTT. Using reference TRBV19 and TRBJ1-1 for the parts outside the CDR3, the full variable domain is DGGITQSPKYLFRKEGQNVTLSCEQNLNHDAMYWYRQDPGQGLRLIYYSQIVNDFQKGDIAEGYSVSREKKESFPLTVTSAQKNPTAFYLCASSILVGQKNTEAFFGQGTRLTVV.

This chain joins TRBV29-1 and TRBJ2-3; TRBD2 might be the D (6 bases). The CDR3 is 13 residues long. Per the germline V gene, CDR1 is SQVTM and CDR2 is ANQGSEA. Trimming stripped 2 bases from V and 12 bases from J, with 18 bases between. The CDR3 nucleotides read TGCAGCGTTGAACTTCTTTCGGAGGGGCCCCAGTATTTT. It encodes CSVELLSEGPQYF.

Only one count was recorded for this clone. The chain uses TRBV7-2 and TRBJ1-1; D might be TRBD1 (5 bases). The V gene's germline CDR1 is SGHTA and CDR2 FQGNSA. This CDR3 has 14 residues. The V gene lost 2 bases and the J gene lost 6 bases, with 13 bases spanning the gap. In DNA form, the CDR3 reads TGTGCCAGCAGCTTATTGGTCAGGGCGGCTGAAGCTTTCTTT. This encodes CASSLLVRAAEAFF.